Below, one T cell receptor beta chain is given with its context. Its antigen is unknown. These data originate in a study of a mutant IDH1 vaccine in newly diagnosed glioma. CDR3 length: 16 amino acids. V was shortened by 3 bases and J by 4 bases, with 19 bases between the two germline ends. Germline lookup yields CDR1 KGHSH and CDR2 LQKENI. Profiling relied on immunoSEQ multiplex PCR, and the TCRdb table lists in-frame clones only, not all of them. The sample contains roughly 76,000 clones, 65% to 90% of which appear only once. The time point here: week 23, last vaccination. In the vaccine, a single dose held 300 ug of the mutant IDH1 20-mer peptide, along with topical imiquimod.

The chain recombines TRBV18 with TRBJ2-7; D unresolved. Sequenced here: PBMCs, sampled from a glioma patient whose treatment included an IDH1 peptide vaccine. The clonotype was recovered from a young man with glioma. Some clones in this sample may be carry-over from other donors' samples. This chain's CDR3 is CASSPRGSQSEYEQYF. Written as DNA, the CDR3 is TGTGCCAGCTCACCCCGAGGAAGCCAGAGTGAGTACGAGCAGTACTTC.